Here is one T cell receptor beta chain with its context. Its antigen is currently unknown. This entry is derived from a study of T cell repertoires in cytomegalovirus infection. Across the whole study: Evidence of both CMV infection and a matching HLA type came from public TCR beta signatures.

V trimming: 0 bases; J trimming: 5 bases; junction bases outside the gene matches: 16. Germline CDR1 DFQATT, CDR2 SNEGSKA (reference sequence). The CDR3 runs 20 residues. Broader study findings: CMV-specific HLA-C-restricted TCR beta clonotypes dominated the ex vivo response.

TCRdb reprocessed the reads via MiXCR and lists one record per CDR3 protein. The data show about a million distinct CDR3 sequences, approximately 32% seen once. The chain links TRBV20-1 to TRBJ2-5; 15 bases align to TRBD2. The TCR was taken from a human donor in good health (CMV status not recorded). Some clones in this sample may be carry-over from other donors' samples. Source: cultured CD8+ T cells from PBMCs, taken from culture after CMV antigen stimulation. In DNA form, the CDR3 reads TGCAGTGCTAGAGATAAGGGCCTCACGGGACTAGCGGGGGGCAGGGAGACCCAGTACTTC. Amino acids: CSARDKGLTGLAGGRETQYF.